A selection of T cell receptor beta chains follows, all from one sample in a study of cytomegalovirus exposure and HLA in healthy donors. Some clones are missing from TCRdb's copy, which holds only in-frame ones; the method was immunoSEQ multiplex PCR. There are around 120,000 clones in the sample; around a tenth occur only once, and roughly 3% lies in the top ten. The sample taken for sequencing was PBMCs. The source is a man in his thirties or forties in good health and CMV-seronegative. The CDR3 runs from the conserved cysteine through the conserved F or W. The D gene is left open where the match is weak. Rows give clone size only sometimes, using once, few, many, or a class for an expanded clone.

d_gene	v_gene	abundance	j_gene	CDR3nt	CDR3aa
TRBD2	TRBV9	few	TRBJ2-7	TGTGCCAGCAGCGTAGATAGCGGGAGAGGATACGAGCAGTACTTC	CASSVDSGRGYEQYF
TRBD1	TRBV11-3	few	TRBJ2-5	TGTGCCAGCAGCGGATCACAGGGGGTGGAGACCCAGTACTTC	CASSGSQGVETQYF
-	TRBV6-5	-	TRBJ2-1	TGTGCCAGCAGTTATAGCGCCTCCTACAATGAGCAGTTCTTC	CASSYSASYNEQFF
TRBD1	TRBV5-1	few	TRBJ1-6	TGCGCCAGCAGCACGACAGGGGATTTTTCCTATAATTCACCCCTCCACTTT	CASSTTGDFSYNSPLHF
-	TRBV9	few	TRBJ1-1	TGTGCCAGCAGCGTAGGTGCGCTTACGAACACTGAAGCTTTCTTT	CASSVGALTNTEAFF
TRBD1	TRBV19	-	TRBJ2-7	TGTGCCAGTAGTCGGGACAGGTTCAACGAGCAGTACTTC	CASSRDRFNEQYF
-	TRBV7-2	-	TRBJ1-1	TGTGCCAGCAGCCCTAGGGCGGCCCAGGGTATGGCTTTCTTT	CASSPRAAQGMAFF
TRBD2	TRBV15	-	TRBJ2-3	TGTGCCACCAGTGCGGGAGGTGCAGATACGCAGTATTTT	CATSAGGADTQYF
-	TRBV10-3	few	TRBJ2-7	TGTGCCATCAGTGAGTCAACAGGCGGCGAGCAGTACTTC	CAISESTGGEQYF
-	TRBV5-1	few	TRBJ1-2	TGCGCCAGCAGCTTGGCGGGACGACAGGCCCAAGGGTCTGGCTACACCTTC	CASSLAGRQAQGSGYTF
TRBD1	TRBV30	-	TRBJ2-1	TGTGCCTGGAGTGGGGGCCGACCAGGGGGCAATGAGCAGTTCTTC	CAWSGGRPGGNEQFF
-	TRBV7-3	few	TRBJ1-1	TGTGCCAGCAGTCTTCAGGGCCCGAACACTGAAGCTTTCTTT	CASSLQGPNTEAFF
TRBD2	TRBV15	few	TRBJ2-4	TGTGCCACCAGCAGAGATCTAGCGGGGACACCCATTCAGTACTTC	CATSRDLAGTPIQYF
-	TRBV2	-	TRBJ2-7	TGTGCCAGCAGTGATAGGCAGGGCTCCTACGAGCAGTACTTC	CASSDRQGSYEQYF
-	TRBV5-4	few	TRBJ2-5	TGTGCCAGCAGCACCTCAGGGTCAGAGACCCAGTACTTC	CASSTSGSETQYF
-	TRBV19	once	TRBJ2-3	TGTGCCAGTAGTGAGTGGGGGCTCGTCACAGATACGCAGTATTTT	CASSEWGLVTDTQYF
TRBD1	TRBV7-9	-	TRBJ2-6	TGTGCCAGCAGCGAAAGGACAGGCTCTACTGGGGCCAACGTCCTGACTTTC	CASSERTGSTGANVLTF
-	TRBV13	-	TRBJ2-1	TGTGCCAGCAGCCCCCTCTCTCCTGAGCAGTTCTTC	CASSPLSPEQFF
TRBD2	TRBV28	-	TRBJ2-3	TGTGCCAGCAGTTTAGCGGGAGGCACAGATACGCAGTATTTT	CASSLAGGTDTQYF
-	TRBV10-3	few	TRBJ1-2	TGTGCCATCAGTCCCGGGGGGCCCGCTTATGATGGCTACACCTTC	CAISPGGPAYDGYTF
TRBD1	TRBV6-1	-	TRBJ1-2	TGTGCCAGCAGTGCTACAGGGGGTGGGAACTATGGCTACACCTTC	CASSATGGGNYGYTF
-	TRBV10-1	-	TRBJ2-5	TGCGCCAGCAGTGACGGGTCTGAGGAGACCCAGTACTTC	CASSDGSEETQYF
TRBD1	TRBV7-9	-	TRBJ2-5	TGTGCCAGCAGCCCGGGACAGGCCCAAGAGACCCAGTACTTC	CASSPGQAQETQYF
TRBD1	TRBV7-9	few	TRBJ1-2	TGTGCCAGCAGCCTGACAGGGGAGGATGGCTACACCTTC	CASSLTGEDGYTF
-	TRBV5-4	-	TRBJ2-1	TGTGCCAGCAGCCGACAGAACTCCTACAATGAGCAGTTCTTC	CASSRQNSYNEQFF
TRBD1	TRBV5-1	few	TRBJ1-2	TGCGCCAGCAGGGATGGGACAGGGAACAAAGGCTACACCTTC	CASRDGTGNKGYTF
-	TRBV11-2	-	TRBJ1-2	TGTGCCAGCAGCTCACTACAGGGCCAGGGCCGTGGCTACACCTTC	CASSSLQGQGRGYTF
-	TRBV7-9	few	TRBJ1-1	TGTGCCAGCAGCTTAGCGGGGGGGCGTAGCACTGAAGCTTTCTTT	CASSLAGGRSTEAFF
-	TRBV19	-	TRBJ1-2	TGTGCCAGTAGTATAGGGATACAGGAGTTCTATGGCTACACCTTC	CASSIGIQEFYGYTF
-	TRBV28	-	TRBJ2-7	TGTGCCAGCAGTTACGGTGGGCCCAAGTCACACGAGCAGTACTTC	CASSYGGPKSHEQYF
-	TRBV18	few	TRBJ1-1	TGTGCCAGCTCACCCCAGGGAAGGGCGCGGACTGAAGCTTTCTTT	CASSPQGRARTEAFF
TRBD1	TRBV6-1	once	TRBJ2-7	TGTGCCAGCAGGGCCTCGGGGACAGGGGCTTACGAGCAGTACTTC	CASRASGTGAYEQYF
TRBD1	TRBV5-1	few	TRBJ2-1	TGCGCCAGCAGCTGGGGACAGGGGGTGACCACCTACAATGAGCAGTTCTTC	CASSWGQGVTTYNEQFF
-	TRBV30	few	TRBJ1-6	TGTGCCTGGAGTACCGGACTCACCAGCTCCTATAATTCACCCCTCCACTTT	CAWSTGLTSSYNSPLHF
TRBD1	TRBV5-6	few	TRBJ2-5	TGTGCCAGCAGCTTGTTGGGACAGCCCAAAGAGACCCAGTACTTC	CASSLLGQPKETQYF
TRBD1	TRBV29-1	few	TRBJ1-5	TGCAGCGTCGGGACAGGGGGCAATCAGCCCCAGCATTTT	CSVGTGGNQPQHF
TRBD1	TRBV25-1	-	TRBJ2-3	TGTGCCAGCAGGGGGGGTTGGACAGGGGGGGTAGATACGCAGTATTTT	CASRGGWTGGVDTQYF
TRBD2	TRBV9	few	TRBJ2-3	TGTGCCAGCAGCGTAGTAGAGGCTAGCGGGGGGCACGGAGATACGCAGTATTTT	CASSVVEASGGHGDTQYF
-	TRBV4-2	few	TRBJ2-5	TGTGCCAGCAGCCAAGGACTCGGGACTGCAGAGACCCAGTACTTC	CASSQGLGTAETQYF
-	TRBV27	-	TRBJ2-7	TGTGCCAGCAATCCAACGGGGTTCTCCTACGAGCAGTCCTTC	CASNPTGFSYEQSF
TRBD2	TRBV10-1	few	TRBJ2-2	TGCGCCAGCAGTGAGTCGGCGGGACTAGCGGGGATTAACACCGGGGAGCTGTTTTTT	CASSESAGLAGINTGELFF
-	TRBV30	few	TRBJ1-4	TGTGCTTGCATGACAAGACCGAATGAAAAACTGTTTTTT	CACMTRPNEKLFF
-	TRBV9	few	TRBJ1-5	TGTGCCAGCAGCCCACGGCAGGACAGTCAGCCCCAGCATTTT	CASSPRQDSQPQHF
-	TRBV4-1	few	TRBJ2-3	TGCGCCAGCAGCCAAGTCATAGATACGCAGTATTTT	CASSQVIDTQYF
TRBD2	TRBV15	few	TRBJ2-7	TGTGCCACCAGCAGAGGGACTAGCGGTATTTACGAGCAGTACTTC	CATSRGTSGIYEQYF
-	TRBV6-5	few	TRBJ2-5	TGTGCCAGCAGTTTAGCTTCCGGGGAGGAGTACTTC	CASSLASGEEYF
TRBD2	TRBV27	few	TRBJ2-2	TGTGCCAGCAGCCCTGGACTAGGACGTGGGACCGGGGAGCTGTTTTTT	CASSPGLGRGTGELFF
TRBD2	TRBV15	few	TRBJ2-3	TGTGCCACCAGCGATGTTTCCTACCATAGCGGGACCACAGATACGCAGTATTTT	CATSDVSYHSGTTDTQYF
TRBD2	TRBV18	few	TRBJ2-3	TGTGCCAGCTCACCTACACCTTCTAGCGGGAGACGAGATACGCAGTATTTT	CASSPTPSSGRRDTQYF
TRBD2	TRBV5-1	few	TRBJ2-7	TGCGCCAGCAGCCCCGGGACTAGCGGACCCTACGAGCAGTACTTC	CASSPGTSGPYEQYF
TRBD1	TRBV19	few	TRBJ2-1	TGTGCCAGTAGCAATAGTCCGGGACAGGGCTTTGGTGAGCAGTTCTTC	CASSNSPGQGFGEQFF